The 24 T cell receptor beta chains in this list originate from one sample, sequenced in a study of graft-versus-host responses after intestinal transplantation (dated by TCRdb to the early 2020s). Their antigens remain unidentified. Explained via the paper, the time point label denotes: cells obtained before transplantation from donor or recipient. The method behind the library was the immunoSEQ multiplex PCR assay. TCRdb stores this immuneACCESS table with in-frame sequences only. Part of the clones is absent; in the studies checked, under half of the shortfall reflects unresolved V genes, and no reason is known for the rest. The sample has some 100,000 clones on record, over 75% of them singletons. The ten largest clones capture 0.95% of the sample. The source was unstimulated CD4+ T cells sorted from spleen or lymph node cells, collected before transplant. The source is a human donor who was the organ donor for an intestinal transplant.

Regarding this clone: Other DNA sequences in this specimen translate into the identical CDR3. The chain recombines TRBV6-5 with TRBJ2-5; D not certain. CDR1 and CDR2 (germline): MNHEY, SVGAGI. The CDR3 extends over 11 amino acids. The V gene lost 3 bases and the J gene lost 5 bases, with 4 bases spanning the gap. CDR3 sequence (DNA): TGTGCCAGCAGTTATGGTGAGACCCAGTACTTC. Translating it yields CASSYGETQYF.

The chain couples TRBV28 to TRBJ1-1; perhaps TRBD1 as D (6 bases). Per germline, CDR1 MDHEN and CDR2 SYDVKM. The CDR3 length is 14 residues. V shed 2 bases and J shed 1 base, with 8 bases lying between them. CDR3 nucleotides: TGTGCCAGCAGTTTAGGACAGAGGAACACTGAAGCTTTCTTT. Encoded protein: CASSLGQRNTEAFF.

V usage is TRBV28 and J usage is TRBJ2-2, with 7 nucleotides matching TRBD1. The junction had 10 bases not matched to a gene; V was cut back by 2 bases and J by 4 bases. Germline loops: CDR1 MDHEN, CDR2 SYDVKM. CDR3 length equals 17 residues. The CDR3 region has the DNA TGTGCCAGCAGTTTACCCGGGACAGCCCTTAGCACCGGGGAGCTGTTTTTT. It is translated as CASSLPGTALSTGELFF. Full variable domain (remainder filled in from reference TRBV28 and TRBJ2-2): DVKVTQSSRYLVKRTGEKVFLECVQDMDHENMFWYRQDPGLGLRLIYFSYDVKMKEKGDIPEGYSVSREKKERFSLILESASTNQTSMYLCASSLPGTALSTGELFFGEGSRLTVL.

V is TRBV2 and J is TRBJ1-2; no firm D call. V dropped 6 bases and J dropped 4 bases, with 12 bases sitting between them. This CDR3 has 13 amino acids. Germline V gene sequence: CDR1 SNHLY, CDR2 FYNNEI. This CDR3 is CASRDRGSYGYTF. CDR3 nucleotide sequence: TGTGCCAGCAGGGATCGAGGAAGCTATGGCTACACCTTC. The full variable domain, in which reference TRBV2 and TRBJ1-2 provide the parts outside the CDR3, is EPEVTQTPSHQVTQMGQEVILRCVPISNHLYFYWYRQILGQKVEFLVSFYNNEISEKSEIFDDQFSVERPDGSNFTLKIRSTKLEDSAMYFCASRDRGSYGYTFGSGTRLTVV.

This clone was seen a few times. The rearrangement joins TRBV7-9 to TRBJ2-1; 8 bases fit TRBD1. The CDR3 has 13 residues. Germline CDR1 reads SEHNR; CDR2 reads FQNEAQ (reference sequence). Trimming took 4 bases from V and 15 from J; bases not matched to a gene: 11. CDR3 region: CASSSVGQGVSFF. The DNA of the CDR3 is TGTGCCAGCAGCTCGGTCGGACAGGGAGTTTCGTTCTTC. Complete variable domain (other parts from reference TRBV7-9 and TRBJ2-1): DTGVSQNPRHKITKRGQNVTFRCDPISEHNRLYWYRQTLGQGPEFLTYFQNEAQLEKSRLLSDRFSAERPKGSFSTLEIQRTEQGDSAMYLCASSSVGQGVSFFGPGTRLTVL.

The chain is built from TRBV7-6 and TRBJ2-7, with D tentatively TRBD2 (6 bases). Trimming left V 4 bases short and J 3 bases short, with 16 bases between. The CDR3 loop spans 15 amino acids. Germline V gene lookup returns CDR1 SGHVS and CDR2 FNYEAQ. The CDR3 sequence is CASSSAAGRYYEQYF. CDR3 coding DNA: TGTGCCAGCAGCTCGGCCGCGGGGCGATACTACGAGCAGTACTTC.

The CDR3 DNA sequence: TGTGCCAGCAGGGGACTAGCGGGGGGGCCAGATACGCAGTATTTT. Amino acid sequence: CASRGLAGGPDTQYF. The V and J genes are TRBV4-2 and TRBJ2-3; 16 bases are a match to TRBD2. Per germline, CDR1 LGHNA and CDR2 YNFKEQ. The CDR3 has 15 amino acids. V trimming: 6 bases; J trimming: 4 bases; junction bases outside the gene matches: 1.

This chain links TRBV11-2 with TRBJ1-1; 8 bases agree with TRBD1. The V gene end was trimmed by 5 bases and the J gene end by 7 bases; junction bases not matched to a gene: 9. Per the germline V gene, CDR1 is SGHAT and CDR2 is FQNNGV. This CDR3 has 14 amino acids. The CDR3 protein is CASSPGQGRYEAFF. The CDR3 DNA follows: TGTGCCAGCAGCCCCGGACAGGGACGATATGAAGCTTTCTTT.

This sequence joins TRBV30 and TRBJ1-1; TRBD1 agrees at 9 bases. In germline, CDR1 is GTSNPN, CDR2 SVGIG (reference sequence). There are 13 residues in the CDR3. CDR3 sequence reads: CACEKGQGTEAFF. The CDR3 coding sequence is TGTGCTTGCGAAAAGGGACAGGGCACTGAAGCTTTCTTT.

The chain employs TRBV27 and TRBJ2-3; D possibly matches TRBD1 or TRBD2 (5 bases each). This CDR3 is built from 16 residues. V was clipped by 5 bases and J by 4 bases, with 19 bases between them. Germline CDR1 MNHEY, CDR2 SMNVEV (reference sequence). CDR3 coding DNA: TGTGCCAGCAGTCGACTCGGGACGCAGCCTTCAGATACGCAGTATTTT. This encodes CASSRLGTQPSDTQYF.

This chain links TRBV5-4 with TRBJ2-2; TRBD1 agrees at 10 bases. The CDR3 runs to 14 residues. Germline trimming cut 3 bases from V and 4 bases from J; bases unmatched to any gene: 0. CDR1 SGHNT and CDR2 YYREEE come from the germline V gene (reference sequence). The CDR3 here is CASSWTGGTGELFF. The CDR3 DNA reads as TGTGCCAGCAGCTGGACAGGGGGCACCGGGGAGCTGTTTTTT.

This clone was recorded a few times. The chain uses TRBV6-5 and TRBJ2-7; 8 bases match TRBD2. The junction had 5 bases not matched to a gene; V was cut back by 0 bases and J by 4 bases. There are 15 residues in the CDR3. The V gene's germline CDR1 is MNHEY and CDR2 SVGAGI. The CDR3 bases are TGTGCCAGCAGTTACTCCGGCGGGAGGCCTTACGAGCAGTACTTC. Encoded protein: CASSYSGGRPYEQYF.

The CDR3 loop is CASTYLDRENEKLFF. CDR3 bases: TGTGCCAGCACCTACTTGGACAGGGAGAATGAAAAACTGTTTTTT. The rearrangement joins TRBV6-1 to TRBJ1-4; 8 bases map to TRBD1. Germline-derived CDR1 and CDR2 are MNHNS and SASEGT. The CDR3 runs 15 residues. V lost 7 bases, J lost 5 bases, and 9 bases stayed unmatched.

This clone showed up just once. The chain carries TRBV30 and TRBJ2-3, with 7 bases matching TRBD2. CDR1 GTSNPN and CDR2 SVGIG come from the germline V gene (reference sequence). The V gene end was trimmed by 4 bases and the J gene end by 4 bases; junction bases not matched to a gene: 14. The CDR3 has 16 amino acids. Here the CDR3 reads CAWTPRLVGGADTQYF. The CDR3 coding sequence is TGTGCCTGGACTCCTCGATTGGTGGGGGGGGCAGATACGCAGTATTTT. Full variable domain (rest looked up from reference TRBV30 and TRBJ2-3): SQTIHQWPATLVQPVGSPLSLECTVEGTSNPNLYWYRQAAGRGLQLLFYSVGIGQISSEVPQNLSASRPQDRQFILSSKKLLLSDSGFYLCAWTPRLVGGADTQYFGPGTRLTVL.

The J gene is TRBJ1-2, the V gene TRBV6-1; TRBD1 aligns across 7 bases. The CDR3 loop spans 13 amino acids. Germline values: CDR1 MNHNS, CDR2 SASEGT. V was clipped by 6 bases and J by 4 bases; unmatched bases: 5. The DNA of the CDR3 is TGTGCCAGCAGAGACAGGGCCGGCTATGGCTACACCTTC. It is translated as CASRDRAGYGYTF.

V and J are TRBV30 and TRBJ2-3; D gene ambiguous. Trimming took 3 bases from V and 10 from J, leaving 23 bases between them. The germline V gene encodes CDR1 GTSNPN and CDR2 SVGIG (reference sequence). This CDR3 region has 15 residues. CDR3 amino acids: CAWSTYIHRLASQYF. The CDR3 DNA reads TGTGCCTGGAGCACTTATATTCACCGACTTGCCTCGCAGTATTTT. The entire variable domain, with the rest obtained from reference TRBV30 and TRBJ2-3, is as follows: SQTIHQWPATLVQPVGSPLSLECTVEGTSNPNLYWYRQAAGRGLQLLFYSVGIGQISSEVPQNLSASRPQDRQFILSSKKLLLSDSGFYLCAWSTYIHRLASQYFGPGTRLTVL.

The chain joins TRBV4-1 to TRBJ2-6, with D possibly being TRBD1 (6 bases). The CDR3 is made up of 17 amino acids. V lost 0 bases, J lost 2 bases, and 11 bases lay in between. Germline-derived CDR1 and CDR2 are MGHRA and YSYEKL. The CDR3 loop is CASSQEFQGTGANVLTF. CDR3 in DNA: TGCGCCAGCAGCCAAGAATTTCAGGGGACTGGGGCCAACGTCCTGACTTTC.

The chain couples TRBV4-1 to TRBJ1-5; 7 positions agree with TRBD1. Losses at the gene ends were 0 bases for V and 4 bases for J; bases not matched to a gene: 9. The CDR3 is 17 amino acids. Germline CDR1 and CDR2: MGHRA and YSYEKL. CDR3 in DNA: TGCGCCAGCAGCCAAGACACCAGGGGGATTGGGAATCAGCCCCAGCATTTT. Translating it yields CASSQDTRGIGNQPQHF.

This clone occurred once. The chain joins TRBV10-1 to TRBJ1-2, with D unresolved. Germline CDR1 and CDR2: WNHNN and SYGVQD (reference sequence). Deletions cut 2 bases from V and 5 bases from J, with 9 bases between. The CDR3 spans 13 residues. In nucleotides, the CDR3 is TGCGCCAGCAGTGAGGGGCTTTCGTATGGCTACACCTTC. Translation gives CASSEGLSYGYTF.

This chain joins TRBV28 and TRBJ1-5; TRBD1 agrees at 9 bases. The CDR3 is 14 residues long. Losses at the gene ends were 6 bases for V and 6 bases for J; bases not matched to a gene: 6. Germline V gene lookup returns CDR1 MDHEN and CDR2 SYDVKM. DNA of the CDR3: TGTGCCAGCAGGCGACAGGGGGGGGGTCAGCCCCAGCATTTT. It yields the protein CASRRQGGGQPQHF.

The chain carries TRBV6-6 and TRBJ2-5; D is perhaps TRBD2 (5 bases). Near its end, the DNA agrees better with TRBJ2-7, so the J call may be wrong. Germline CDR1 reads MNHNY; CDR2 reads SVGAGI (reference sequence). The CDR3 length is 15 residues. The CDR3 DNA follows: TGTGCCAGCAGTGAGACTACGCTCGGTTCCTACGAGCAGTACTTC. It specifies CASSETTLGSYEQYF.

The chain employs TRBV27 and TRBJ2-1; the D gene is possibly TRBD2 (6 bases). V lost 3 bases and J 4 bases, leaving 16 bases between the germline ends. The germline V gene encodes CDR1 MNHEY and CDR2 SMNVEV (reference sequence). This CDR3 comprises 16 residues. CDR3 DNA sequence: TGTGCCAGCAGTTTTAGGGGCAGGGAGGTTTACAATGAGCAGTTCTTC. It is translated as CASSFRGREVYNEQFF.

The V call is TRBV30, the J call TRBJ1-5; D remains ambiguous. V shed 0 bases and J shed 6 bases, with 15 bases lying between them. The CDR3 totals 15 residues. From germline, CDR1 is GTSNPN and CDR2 SVGIG (reference sequence). CDR3 loop: CAWSVANLMSQPQHF. As DNA, the CDR3 is TGTGCCTGGAGTGTAGCCAACCTGATGTCTCAGCCCCAGCATTTT.

CDR3 residues: CASSRRDRAYEQYF. CDR3 DNA sequence: TGTGCCAGCAGCAGGAGGGACAGGGCCTACGAGCAGTACTTC. The rearrangement joins TRBV9 to TRBJ2-7, with 9 bases lining up with TRBD1. Germline CDR1 is SGDLS and CDR2 is YYNGEE. The V gene end was trimmed by 4 bases and the J gene end by 2 bases; junction bases not matched to a gene: 4. The CDR3 runs 14 residues.